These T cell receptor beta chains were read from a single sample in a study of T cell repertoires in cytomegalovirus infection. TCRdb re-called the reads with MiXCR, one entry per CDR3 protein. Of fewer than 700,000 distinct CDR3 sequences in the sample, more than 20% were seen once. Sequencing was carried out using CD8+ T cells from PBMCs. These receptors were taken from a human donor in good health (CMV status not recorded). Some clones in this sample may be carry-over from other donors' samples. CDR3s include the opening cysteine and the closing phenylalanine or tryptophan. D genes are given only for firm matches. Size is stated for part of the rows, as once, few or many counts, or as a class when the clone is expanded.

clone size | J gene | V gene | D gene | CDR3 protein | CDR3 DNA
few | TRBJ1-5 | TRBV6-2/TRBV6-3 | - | CASTGVGNQPQHF | TGTGCCAGCACTGGGGTGGGAAATCAGCCCCAGCATTTT
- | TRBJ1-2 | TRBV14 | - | CTSSQANVGEGYTF | TGTACCAGCAGCCAAGCGAACGTCGGTGAAGGCTACACCTTC
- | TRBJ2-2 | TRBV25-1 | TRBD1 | CASSAPGTGLTGELFF | TGTGCCAGCAGTGCCCCCGGGACAGGGCTGACCGGGGAGCTGTTTTTT
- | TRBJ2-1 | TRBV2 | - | CASSGRRQFF | TGTGCCAGCAGCGGCAGGAGGCAGTTCTTC
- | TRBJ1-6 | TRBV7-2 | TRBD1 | CASSPAGGGHNSPLHF | TGTGCCAGCAGTCCGGCAGGGGGCGGCCATAATTCACCCCTCCACTTT
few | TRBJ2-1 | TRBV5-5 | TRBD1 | CASSLAMRDRVYNEQFF | TGTGCCAGCAGCTTGGCCATGAGGGACAGGGTCTACAATGAGCAGTTCTTC
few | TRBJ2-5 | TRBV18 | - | CASSPTYQETQYF | TGTGCCAGCTCACCAACGTACCAAGAGACCCAGTACTTC
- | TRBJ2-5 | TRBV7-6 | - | CASSSTTGRTQETQYF | TGTGCCAGCAGCTCAACAACAGGGAGGACCCAAGAGACCCAGTACTTC
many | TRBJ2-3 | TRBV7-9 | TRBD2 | CASSFPAGGLDTQYF | TGTGCCAGCAGCTTCCCAGCGGGGGGTTTAGATACGCAGTATTTT
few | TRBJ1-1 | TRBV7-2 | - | CASSFSGRNPAEAFF | TGTGCCAGCAGCTTTAGCGGGAGGAATCCAGCTGAAGCTTTCTTT
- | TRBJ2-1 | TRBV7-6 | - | CASSLAAYGNEQFF | TGTGCCAGCAGCTTAGCTGCATACGGAAATGAGCAGTTCTTC